The clone carrying this TCR beta chain came up many times. Its specificity is not known. These data originate in a study of molecular identifiers for immune sequencing clone quantification. For naive CD8 T cells, sorting used the CD8+CD4-CCR7+CD45RA+ phenotype. It was with previously described methods and listed TCR primers that bulk TCR libraries were made. MiXCR, applied by TCRdb to the PCR reads, yields one record per CDR3 protein. Here the sample spans over 600,000 distinct CDR3 sequences, roughly 21% being singletons. Whole-study results and caveats: Investigators reportedly could detect spiked Jurkat TCR RNA from one cell among over 900,000 naive cells. Whereas clones above 20 RNA copies held under 1% of naive-cell molecules, they held over 99% of effector molecules.

The CDR3 length is 16 residues. Trimming pared 2 bases from V and 5 bases from J, leaving 18 bases between. The germline gives CDR1 MGHDK, CDR2 SYGVNS. Specimen: naive CD8+ T cells from blood, with Jurkat cell RNA spiked in. Subset reported: FACS-sorted CD8+CD4-CCR7+CD45RA+ naive T cells. The receptor was isolated from a human donor in good health. Some libraries in this study had Jurkat cell RNA spiked in. This rearrangement joins TRBV25-1 to TRBJ2-5, with TRBD2 as a possible D gene (6 bases). CDR3: CASSEPAGPPQETQYF. Here the CDR3 DNA reads TGTGCCAGCAGTGAACCCGCGGGACCTCCCCAGGAGACCCAGTACTTC.